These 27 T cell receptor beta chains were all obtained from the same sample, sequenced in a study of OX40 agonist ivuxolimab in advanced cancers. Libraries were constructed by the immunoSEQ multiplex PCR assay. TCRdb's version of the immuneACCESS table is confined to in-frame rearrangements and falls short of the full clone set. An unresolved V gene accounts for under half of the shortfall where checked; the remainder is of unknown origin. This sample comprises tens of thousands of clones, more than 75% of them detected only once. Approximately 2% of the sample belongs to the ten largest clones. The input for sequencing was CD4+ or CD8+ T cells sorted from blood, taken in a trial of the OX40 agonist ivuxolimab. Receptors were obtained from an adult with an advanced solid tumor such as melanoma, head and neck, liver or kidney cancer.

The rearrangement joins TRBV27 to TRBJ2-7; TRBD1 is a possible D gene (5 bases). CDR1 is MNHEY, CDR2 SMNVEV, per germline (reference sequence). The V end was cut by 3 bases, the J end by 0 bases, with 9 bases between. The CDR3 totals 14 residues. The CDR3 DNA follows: TGTGCCAGCAGTTTTCAGGACAACTCCTACGAGCAGTACTTC. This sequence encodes CASSFQDNSYEQYF.

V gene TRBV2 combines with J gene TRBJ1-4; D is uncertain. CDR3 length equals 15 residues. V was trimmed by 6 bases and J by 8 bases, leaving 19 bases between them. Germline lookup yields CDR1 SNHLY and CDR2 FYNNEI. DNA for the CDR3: TGTGCCAGCAGCGGGAATCAACTATATTCCGAAAAACTGTTTTTT. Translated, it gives CASSGNQLYSEKLFF. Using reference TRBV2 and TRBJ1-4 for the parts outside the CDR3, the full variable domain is EPEVTQTPSHQVTQMGQEVILRCVPISNHLYFYWYRQILGQKVEFLVSFYNNEISEKSEIFDDQFSVERPDGSNFTLKIRSTKLEDSAMYFCASSGNQLYSEKLFFGSGTQLSVL.

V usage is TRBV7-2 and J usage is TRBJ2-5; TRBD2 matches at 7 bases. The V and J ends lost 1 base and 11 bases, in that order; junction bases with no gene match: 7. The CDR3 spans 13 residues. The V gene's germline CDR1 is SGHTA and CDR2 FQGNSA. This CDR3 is CASSLVEGREQYF. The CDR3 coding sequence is TGTGCCAGCAGCTTAGTAGAAGGGCGGGAGCAGTACTTC.

CDR3 DNA: TGTGCCACCAATCTCCGGGCTGCCGGGACTAGCGGTAAAGAGACCCAGTACTTC. Amino acid sequence: CATNLRAAGTSGKETQYF. The chain has TRBV15 and TRBJ2-5; 11 bases are shared with TRBD2. The CDR3 has 18 residues. Trimming removed 7 bases from V and 3 bases from J; junction bases left unmatched: 16. CDR1 and CDR2 (germline): LNHNV, YYDKDF (reference sequence).

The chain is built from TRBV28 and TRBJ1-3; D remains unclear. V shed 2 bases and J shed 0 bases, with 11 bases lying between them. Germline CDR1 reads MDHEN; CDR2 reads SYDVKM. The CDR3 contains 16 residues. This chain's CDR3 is CASSLRGYSSGNTIYF. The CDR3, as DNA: TGTGCCAGCAGTTTAAGAGGGTACAGCTCTGGAAACACCATATATTTT.

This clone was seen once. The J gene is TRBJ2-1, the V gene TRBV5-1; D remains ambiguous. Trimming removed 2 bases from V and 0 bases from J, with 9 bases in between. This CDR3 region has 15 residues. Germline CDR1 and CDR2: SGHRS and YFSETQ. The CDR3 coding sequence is TGCGCCAGCAGCTTTGGTCCGAGCTCCTACAATGAGCAGTTCTTC. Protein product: CASSFGPSSYNEQFF.

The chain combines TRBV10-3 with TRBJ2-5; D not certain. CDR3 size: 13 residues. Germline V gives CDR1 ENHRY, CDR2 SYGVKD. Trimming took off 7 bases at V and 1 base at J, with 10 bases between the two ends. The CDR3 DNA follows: TGTGCCATCAAGGAATCAGGCCAAGAGACCCAGTACTTC. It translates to CAIKESGQETQYF.

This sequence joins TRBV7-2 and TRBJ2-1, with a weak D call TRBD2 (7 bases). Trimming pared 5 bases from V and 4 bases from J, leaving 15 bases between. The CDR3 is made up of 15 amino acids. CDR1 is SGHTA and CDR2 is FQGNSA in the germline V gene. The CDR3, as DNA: TGTGCCAGCAGCCGGGGGGCTAGCGGTTACAATGAGCAGTTCTTC. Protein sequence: CASSRGASGYNEQFF.

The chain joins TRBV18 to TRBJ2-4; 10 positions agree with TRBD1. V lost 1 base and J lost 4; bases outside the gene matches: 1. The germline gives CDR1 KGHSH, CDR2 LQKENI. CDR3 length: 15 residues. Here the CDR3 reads CASSPRQGAKNIQYF. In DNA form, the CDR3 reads TGTGCCAGCTCACCACGACAGGGGGCAAAAAACATTCAGTACTTC.

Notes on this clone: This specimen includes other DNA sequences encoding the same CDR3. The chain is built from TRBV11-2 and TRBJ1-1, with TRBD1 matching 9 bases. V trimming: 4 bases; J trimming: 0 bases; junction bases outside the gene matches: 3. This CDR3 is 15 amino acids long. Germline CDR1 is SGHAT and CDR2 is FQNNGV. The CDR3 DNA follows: TGTGCCAGCAGCTCTGGACAGGGGATGAACACTGAAGCTTTCTTT. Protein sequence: CASSSGQGMNTEAFF.

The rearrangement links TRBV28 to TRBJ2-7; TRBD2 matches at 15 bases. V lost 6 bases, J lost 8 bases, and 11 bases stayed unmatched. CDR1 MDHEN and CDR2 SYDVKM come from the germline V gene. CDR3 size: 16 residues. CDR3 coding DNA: TGTGCCAGCAGCCCATGGACTAGCGGGGGGGGTGGTAAGCAGTACTTC. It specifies CASSPWTSGGGGKQYF.

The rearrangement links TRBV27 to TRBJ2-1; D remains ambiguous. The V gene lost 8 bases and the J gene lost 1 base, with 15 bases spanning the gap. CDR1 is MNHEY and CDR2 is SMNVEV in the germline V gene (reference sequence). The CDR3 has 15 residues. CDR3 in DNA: TGTGCCAGCTTCTGGAGAATAGGTTCCTACAATGAGCAGTTCTTC. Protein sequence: CASFWRIGSYNEQFF.

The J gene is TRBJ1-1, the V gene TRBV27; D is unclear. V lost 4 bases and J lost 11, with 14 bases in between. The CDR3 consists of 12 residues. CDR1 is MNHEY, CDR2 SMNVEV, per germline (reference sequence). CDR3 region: CASSSEPPSAFF. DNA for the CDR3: TGTGCCAGCAGTTCCGAACCCCCTTCGGCTTTCTTT.

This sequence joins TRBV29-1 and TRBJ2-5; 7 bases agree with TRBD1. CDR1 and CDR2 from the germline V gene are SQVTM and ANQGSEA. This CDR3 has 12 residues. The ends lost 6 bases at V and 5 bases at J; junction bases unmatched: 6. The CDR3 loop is CSVEQGTETQYF. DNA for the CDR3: TGCAGCGTGGAACAGGGGACGGAGACCCAGTACTTC.

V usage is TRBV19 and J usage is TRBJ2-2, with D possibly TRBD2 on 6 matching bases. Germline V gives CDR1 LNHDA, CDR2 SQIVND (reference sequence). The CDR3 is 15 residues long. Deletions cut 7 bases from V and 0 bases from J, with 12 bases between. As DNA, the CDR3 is TGTGCCAGTATCTATGCGGGGACGAACACCGGGGAGCTGTTTTTT. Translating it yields CASIYAGTNTGELFF. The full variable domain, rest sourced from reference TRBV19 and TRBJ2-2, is DGGITQSPKYLFRKEGQNVTLSCEQNLNHDAMYWYRQDPGQGLRLIYYSQIVNDFQKGDIAEGYSVSREKKESFPLTVTSAQKNPTAFYLCASIYAGTNTGELFFGEGSRLTVL.

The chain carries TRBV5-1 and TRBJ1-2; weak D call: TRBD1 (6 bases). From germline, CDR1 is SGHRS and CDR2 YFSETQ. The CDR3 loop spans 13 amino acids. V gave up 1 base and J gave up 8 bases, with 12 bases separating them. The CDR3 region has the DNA TGCGCCAGCAGCTTGCCGGGGGCAGGGGGCTACACCTTC. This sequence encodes CASSLPGAGGYTF.

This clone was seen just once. The CDR3 sequence is CSVEAFPGEEDGYTF. The CDR3 DNA sequence: TGCAGCGTTGAAGCCTTCCCGGGAGAGGAGGATGGCTACACCTTC. J is TRBJ1-2 and V is TRBV29-1; no definite D call. Trimming cost V 1 base and J 6 bases, with 18 bases left between them. The CDR3 loop spans 15 amino acids. CDR1 and CDR2 (germline): SQVTM, ANQGSEA.

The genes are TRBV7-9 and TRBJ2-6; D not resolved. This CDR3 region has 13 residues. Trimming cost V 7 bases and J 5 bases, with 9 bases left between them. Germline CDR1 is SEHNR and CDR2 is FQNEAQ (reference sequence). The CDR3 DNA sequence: TGTGCCAGCACCCACCTTAGGGCCAACGTCCTGACTTTC. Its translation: CASTHLRANVLTF.

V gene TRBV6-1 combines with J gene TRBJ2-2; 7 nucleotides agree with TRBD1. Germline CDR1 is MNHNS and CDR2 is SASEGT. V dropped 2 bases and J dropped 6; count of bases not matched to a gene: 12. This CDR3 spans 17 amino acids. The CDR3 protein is CASSERTAARGPGELFF. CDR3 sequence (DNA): TGTGCCAGCAGTGAACGGACAGCTGCAAGGGGGCCCGGGGAGCTGTTTTTT.

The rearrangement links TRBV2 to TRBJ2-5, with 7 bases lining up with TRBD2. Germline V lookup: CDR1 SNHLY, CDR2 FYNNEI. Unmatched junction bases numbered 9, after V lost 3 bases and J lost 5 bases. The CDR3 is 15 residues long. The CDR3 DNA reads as TGTGCCAGCAGTGACATCGGATGGGGGGGGGAGACCCAGTACTTC. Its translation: CASSDIGWGGETQYF.

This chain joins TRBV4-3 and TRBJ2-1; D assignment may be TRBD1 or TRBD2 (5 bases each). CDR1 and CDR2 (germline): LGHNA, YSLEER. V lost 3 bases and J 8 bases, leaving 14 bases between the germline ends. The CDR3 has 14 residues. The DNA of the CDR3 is TGCGCCAGCAGCCAGAGCGGATTCAGGGATGAGCAGTTCTTC. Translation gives CASSQSGFRDEQFF.

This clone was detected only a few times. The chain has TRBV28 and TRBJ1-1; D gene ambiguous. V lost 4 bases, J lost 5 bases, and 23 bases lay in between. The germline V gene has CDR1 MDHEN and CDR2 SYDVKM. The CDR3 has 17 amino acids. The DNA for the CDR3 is TGTGCCAGCAGTTCTCGACACCCTGGCGGAAGGTTGACTGAAGCTTTCTTT. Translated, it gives CASSSRHPGGRLTEAFF.

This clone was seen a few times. CDR3 sequence (DNA): TGTGCCAGCAGTGAAACCCGGGAGCAGTTCTTC. It yields the protein CASSETREQFF. V gene TRBV6-1 combines with J gene TRBJ2-1; D call uncertain. Germline V CDR1 and CDR2: MNHNS, SASEGT. V was cut by 2 bases and J by 10 bases, with 6 bases left in between. CDR3 length: 11 amino acids.

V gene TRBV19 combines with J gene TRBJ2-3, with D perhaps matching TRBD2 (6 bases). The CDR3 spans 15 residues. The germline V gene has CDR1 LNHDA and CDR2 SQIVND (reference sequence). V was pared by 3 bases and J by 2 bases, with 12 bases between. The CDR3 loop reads CASSIRELLTDTQYF. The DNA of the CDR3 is TGTGCCAGTAGTATCCGGGAGCTTCTCACAGATACGCAGTATTTT.

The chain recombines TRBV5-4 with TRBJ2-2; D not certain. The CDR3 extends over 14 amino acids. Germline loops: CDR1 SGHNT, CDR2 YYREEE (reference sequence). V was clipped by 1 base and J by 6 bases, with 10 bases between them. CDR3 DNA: TGTGCCAGCAGCTTGTCAGGAACATCCGGGGAGCTGTTTTTT. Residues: CASSLSGTSGELFF.

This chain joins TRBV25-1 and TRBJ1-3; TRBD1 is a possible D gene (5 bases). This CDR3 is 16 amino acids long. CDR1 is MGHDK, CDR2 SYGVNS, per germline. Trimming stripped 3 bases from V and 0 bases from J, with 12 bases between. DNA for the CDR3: TGTGCCAGCAGTGACCCGGGGCCCAACTCTGGAAACACCATATATTTT. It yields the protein CASSDPGPNSGNTIYF.

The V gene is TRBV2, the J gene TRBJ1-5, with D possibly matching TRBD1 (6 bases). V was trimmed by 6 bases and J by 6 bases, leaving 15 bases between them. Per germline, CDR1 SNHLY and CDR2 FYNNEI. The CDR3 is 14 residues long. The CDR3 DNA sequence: TGTGCCAGCAGGGAACAGGGAGTTCGTCAGCCCCAGCATTTT. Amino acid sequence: CASREQGVRQPQHF.